This is a list of T cell receptor beta chains from one sample in a study of cytomegalovirus exposure and HLA in healthy donors. Clones were read by immunoSEQ multiplex PCR, and TCRdb kept only the in-frame ones, dropping some. The sample has about 160,000 clones; roughly 85% are singletons. The sample was PBMCs. The receptors come from a woman between 50 and 59 years old in good health and CMV-seropositive. Both conserved end residues are part of each CDR3.

V gene | CDR3 protein
TRBV6-1 | CASSGQDNQPQHF
TRBV9 | CASSASQGSSGANVLTF
TRBV5-1 | CASSPGTGNTEAFF
TRBV4-1 | CASSQWDRGGETQYF
TRBV5-1 | CASSFGGDGTGGYTF
TRBV19 | CASGWTGTNQPQHF
TRBV6-6 | CASSGGVWIDSPLHF
TRBV7-2 | CASSLNQGSYEQYF
TRBV19 | CASRYHRADQPQHF
TRBV19 | CASRSGAGDRSYNEQFF
TRBV4-2 | CASSQVDRNNQPQHF